This TCR beta chain was captured by sequencing in a study of cytomegalovirus exposure and HLA in healthy donors. With V trimmed by 5 bases and J by 5 bases, 9 bases remained unmatched. Germline V gene lookup returns CDR1 SGHTA and CDR2 FQGTGA. CDR3 length equals 15 residues. Points from the study as a whole: The CMV antigen specificity of a few CMV-associated chains was confirmed through in vitro analysis.

The PCR ran on 60 Vbeta and 13 Jbeta primers. Clones were read by immunoSEQ multiplex PCR, and TCRdb kept only the in-frame ones, dropping some. The sample yields 150,000 to 160,000 clones, 70% to 80% seen once. This clone was detected a few times. Its antigen is not identified. The sequence was obtained from a man younger than 45 in good health and CMV-seronegative. Sequences were obtained from PBMCs. The chain recombines TRBV7-3 with TRBJ2-7, with TRBD1 matching over 10 bases. In nucleotides, the CDR3 is TGTGCCAGCAGCCCGAGTGGGACAGGGGACGACGAGCAGTACTTC. Translating gives CASSPSGTGDDEQYF.